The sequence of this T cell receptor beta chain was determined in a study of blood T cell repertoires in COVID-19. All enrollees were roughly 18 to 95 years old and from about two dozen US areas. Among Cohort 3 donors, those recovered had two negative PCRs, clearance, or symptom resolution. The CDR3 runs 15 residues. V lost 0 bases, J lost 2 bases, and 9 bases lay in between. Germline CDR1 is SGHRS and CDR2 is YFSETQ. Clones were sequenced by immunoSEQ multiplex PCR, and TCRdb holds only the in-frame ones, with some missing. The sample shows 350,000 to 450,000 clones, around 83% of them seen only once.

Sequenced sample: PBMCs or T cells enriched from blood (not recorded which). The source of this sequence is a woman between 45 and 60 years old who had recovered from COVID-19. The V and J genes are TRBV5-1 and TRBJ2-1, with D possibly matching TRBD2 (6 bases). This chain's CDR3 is CASSLEGRTYNEQFF. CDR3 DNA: TGCGCCAGCAGCTTGGAAGGGAGGACCTACAATGAGCAGTTCTTC.